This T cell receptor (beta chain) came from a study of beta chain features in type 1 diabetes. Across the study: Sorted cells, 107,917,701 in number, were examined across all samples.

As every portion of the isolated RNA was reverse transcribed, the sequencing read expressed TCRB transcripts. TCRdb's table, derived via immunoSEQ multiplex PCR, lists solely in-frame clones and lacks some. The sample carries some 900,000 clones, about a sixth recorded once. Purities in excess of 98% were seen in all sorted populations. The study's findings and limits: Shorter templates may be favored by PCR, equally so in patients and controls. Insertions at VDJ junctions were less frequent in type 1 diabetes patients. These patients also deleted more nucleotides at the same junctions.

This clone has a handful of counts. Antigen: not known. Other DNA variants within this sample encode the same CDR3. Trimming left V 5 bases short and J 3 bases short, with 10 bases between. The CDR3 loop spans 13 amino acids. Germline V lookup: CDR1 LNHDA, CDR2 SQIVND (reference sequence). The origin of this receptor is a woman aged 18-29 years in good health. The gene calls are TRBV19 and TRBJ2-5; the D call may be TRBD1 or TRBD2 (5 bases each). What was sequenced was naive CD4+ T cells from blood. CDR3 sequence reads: CASSWDREETQYF. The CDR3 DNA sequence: TGTGCCAGTAGTTGGGACCGCGAAGAGACCCAGTACTTC.